Listed below are T cell receptor beta chains from one sample, sequenced in a study of T-cell memory formation after mild COVID-19. MiXCR was run by TCRdb on the 5' RACE reads, yielding one entry per CDR3 protein. Counted here are 25,000 to 35,000 distinct CDR3 sequences, 9% to 15% occurring once; the ten biggest clones make up nearly 15%. The sequencing input was PBMCs or a T cell subset sorted from them (not recorded which). The receptors were sampled from an adult woman who had mild COVID-19 (a few samples of this study predate the infection). Cell type and time point are not known. The CDR3 runs from the conserved cysteine through the conserved F or W. D genes are given only for firm matches. Only part of the rows carry a size: once, few, many, or a class if the clone is expanded.

j_gene: TRBJ2-3; v_gene: TRBV12-3/TRBV12-4; d_gene: .; abundance: .; CDR3nt: TGTGCCAGCAGTCCCCAAGGTCCGGATACGCAGTATTTT; CDR3aa: CASSPQGPDTQYF
j_gene: TRBJ1-2; v_gene: TRBV11-3; d_gene: .; abundance: few; CDR3nt: TGTGCCAGCAGCTTAGCTAGGGACGGCGGATATGGCTACACCTTC; CDR3aa: CASSLARDGGYGYTF
j_gene: TRBJ1-1; v_gene: TRBV12-3/TRBV12-4; d_gene: .; abundance: many; CDR3nt: TGTGCCAGCAGTTTGGCACAGAAAGCTTTCTTT; CDR3aa: CASSLAQKAFF
j_gene: TRBJ2-7; v_gene: TRBV12-3/TRBV12-4; d_gene: TRBD2; abundance: many; CDR3nt: TGTGCCAGCAGTCCCCGGACTAGCGGGAGTTTCAAGCAGTACTTC; CDR3aa: CASSPRTSGSFKQYF
j_gene: TRBJ2-2; v_gene: TRBV4-3; d_gene: .; abundance: many; CDR3nt: TGCGCCAGCAGCCAAGCAAGCGCGAACACCGGGGAGCTGTTTTTT; CDR3aa: CASSQASANTGELFF
j_gene: TRBJ1-1; v_gene: TRBV3-1; d_gene: .; abundance: many; CDR3nt: TGTGCCAGCAGACAAGGGGGTCGGGACACTGAAGCTTTCTTT; CDR3aa: CASRQGGRDTEAFF
j_gene: TRBJ2-5; v_gene: TRBV4-3; d_gene: .; abundance: many; CDR3nt: TGCGCCAGCAGCCAAGATGTTAGGGGAGAGACCCAGTACTTC; CDR3aa: CASSQDVRGETQYF
j_gene: TRBJ1-1; v_gene: TRBV7-6; d_gene: TRBD1; abundance: many; CDR3nt: TGTGCCAGCAGCTCCCGTGCCACAGGGGGGCGGACTGAAGCTTTCTTT; CDR3aa: CASSSRATGGRTEAFF
j_gene: TRBJ2-5; v_gene: TRBV5-6; d_gene: .; abundance: .; CDR3nt: TGTGCCAGCAGCTTGGGAGGGGGCCAAGAGACCCAGTACTTC; CDR3aa: CASSLGGGQETQYF
j_gene: TRBJ2-2; v_gene: TRBV6-4; d_gene: .; abundance: many; CDR3nt: TGTGCCAGCAGTCCCTCGGCCTCCTGGACCGGGGAGCTGTTTTTT; CDR3aa: CASSPSASWTGELFF
j_gene: TRBJ2-7; v_gene: TRBV7-2; d_gene: .; abundance: many; CDR3nt: TGTGCCAGCAGCTCTTCCGGGACGGCTTCGGGCGAGCAGTACTTC; CDR3aa: CASSSSGTASGEQYF
j_gene: TRBJ2-1; v_gene: TRBV4-2; d_gene: TRBD2; abundance: many; CDR3nt: TGTGCCAGCAGCCAAGATGGGCTAGCGGGAGGCAATGAGCAGTTCTTC; CDR3aa: CASSQDGLAGGNEQFF
j_gene: TRBJ2-7; v_gene: TRBV7-9; d_gene: .; abundance: medium-sized; CDR3nt: TGTGCCAGCAGCTTCGAGGAGTCGTGGGCAGGGGCGTCCTACGAGCAGTACTTC; CDR3aa: CASSFEESWAGASYEQYF
j_gene: TRBJ2-1; v_gene: TRBV7-2; d_gene: TRBD1; abundance: many; CDR3nt: TGTGCCAGCAGCTTAAAACCGGGACAGGGGGGCAATGAGCAGTTCTTC; CDR3aa: CASSLKPGQGGNEQFF
j_gene: TRBJ1-2; v_gene: TRBV6-1; d_gene: .; abundance: many; CDR3nt: TGTGCCAGCAGTGAAGTCGCCAGCTATGGCTACACCTTC; CDR3aa: CASSEVASYGYTF
j_gene: TRBJ2-2; v_gene: TRBV5-1; d_gene: .; abundance: many; CDR3nt: TGCGCCAGCAGCGGACCGGGCAACACCGGGGAGCTGTTTTTT; CDR3aa: CASSGPGNTGELFF
j_gene: TRBJ1-5; v_gene: TRBV4-3; d_gene: .; abundance: many; CDR3nt: TGCGCCAGCAGCCAAGTTGCGGGTCAGCCCCAGCATTTT; CDR3aa: CASSQVAGQPQHF
j_gene: TRBJ2-2; v_gene: TRBV9; d_gene: .; abundance: medium-sized; CDR3nt: TGTGCCAGCAGCGTAGCCAGGAACACCGGGGAGCTGTTTTTT; CDR3aa: CASSVARNTGELFF
j_gene: TRBJ2-7; v_gene: TRBV12-3/TRBV12-4; d_gene: TRBD1; abundance: many; CDR3nt: TGTGCCAGCAGTTTTGGGACAGGGTGGGAGCAGTACTTC; CDR3aa: CASSFGTGWEQYF
j_gene: TRBJ1-5; v_gene: TRBV6-5; d_gene: .; abundance: many; CDR3nt: TGTGCCAGCAGTTACTCGGGCAGGCATAATCAGCCCCAGCATTTT; CDR3aa: CASSYSGRHNQPQHF
j_gene: TRBJ1-3; v_gene: TRBV7-2; d_gene: .; abundance: many; CDR3nt: TGTGCCAGCAGTGTAGGGTACGGAAACACCATATATTTT; CDR3aa: CASSVGYGNTIYF
j_gene: TRBJ1-4; v_gene: TRBV27; d_gene: TRBD1; abundance: many; CDR3nt: TGTGCCAGCAGCCCACCGGGACAGGGGAATGAAAAACTGTTTTTT; CDR3aa: CASSPPGQGNEKLFF
j_gene: TRBJ1-1; v_gene: TRBV7-2; d_gene: TRBD1; abundance: many; CDR3nt: TGTGCCAGCAGCCCCGACAGGGGGCAGACTTTCTTT; CDR3aa: CASSPDRGQTFF
j_gene: TRBJ2-3; v_gene: TRBV2; d_gene: TRBD2; abundance: few; CDR3nt: TGTGCCAGCAGTCTAGGACTAGCGGGGATCACAGATACGCAGTATTTT; CDR3aa: CASSLGLAGITDTQYF
j_gene: TRBJ1-6; v_gene: TRBV20-1; d_gene: .; abundance: medium-sized; CDR3nt: TGCAGTGCTAGAGTGTCCGGGTATAATTCACCCCTCCACTTT; CDR3aa: CSARVSGYNSPLHF
j_gene: TRBJ2-7; v_gene: TRBV7-2; d_gene: TRBD2; abundance: many; CDR3nt: TGTGCCAGCAGCACACAGCGGGAGACCGAGCAGTACTTC; CDR3aa: CASSTQRETEQYF
j_gene: TRBJ2-4; v_gene: TRBV4-3; d_gene: .; abundance: many; CDR3nt: TGCGCCAGCAGCCAAGAGAGGCTACTAGCCAAAAACATTCAGTACTTC; CDR3aa: CASSQERLLAKNIQYF
j_gene: TRBJ2-7; v_gene: TRBV30; d_gene: .; abundance: many; CDR3nt: TGTGCCTGGAGTGTGAAGTGGGGGATCTACGAGCAGTACTTC; CDR3aa: CAWSVKWGIYEQYF
j_gene: TRBJ2-7; v_gene: TRBV5-6; d_gene: .; abundance: many; CDR3nt: TGTGCCAGCAGCGCTAACCAGGGTAGCGAGCAGTACTTC; CDR3aa: CASSANQGSEQYF
j_gene: TRBJ2-1; v_gene: TRBV7-7; d_gene: .; abundance: many; CDR3nt: TGTGCTAGCAGCTTAGGACTACCCCCAAATGAGCAGTTCTTC; CDR3aa: CASSLGLPPNEQFF
j_gene: TRBJ1-1; v_gene: TRBV20-1; d_gene: .; abundance: many; CDR3nt: TGCAGTGCCTCCTTCCTCGGCGCAGCTTTCTTT; CDR3aa: CSASFLGAAFF
j_gene: TRBJ2-3; v_gene: TRBV7-3; d_gene: .; abundance: many; CDR3nt: TGTGCCAGCAGCGGAGGGACTTCCGACCTTAGCACAGATACGCAGTATTTT; CDR3aa: CASSGGTSDLSTDTQYF
j_gene: TRBJ1-2; v_gene: TRBV5-1; d_gene: TRBD1; abundance: many; CDR3nt: TGCGCCAGTGCAGCACAGGGACAGAACTATGGCTACACCTTC; CDR3aa: CASAAQGQNYGYTF
j_gene: TRBJ2-7; v_gene: TRBV12-3/TRBV12-4; d_gene: .; abundance: many; CDR3nt: TGTGCCAGCAGTTTAACTCGCTACGAGCAGTACTTC; CDR3aa: CASSLTRYEQYF
j_gene: TRBJ2-3; v_gene: TRBV7-2; d_gene: TRBD2; abundance: many; CDR3nt: TGTGCCAGCAGCCTCCCCCCCACTAGCGGGAGGGCCGGGGTTGAAGATACGCAGTATTTT; CDR3aa: CASSLPPTSGRAGVEDTQYF
j_gene: TRBJ1-3; v_gene: TRBV4-1; d_gene: .; abundance: medium-sized; CDR3nt: TGCGCCAGCAGCCAGGATCTCAGTTTGGGCCCGGACTCTGGAAACACCATATATTTT; CDR3aa: CASSQDLSLGPDSGNTIYF
j_gene: TRBJ2-2; v_gene: TRBV3-1; d_gene: .; abundance: many; CDR3nt: TGTGCCAGCAGCCAAGTTATGACCCTGAACACCGGGGAGCTGTTTTTT; CDR3aa: CASSQVMTLNTGELFF
j_gene: TRBJ2-7; v_gene: TRBV10-3; d_gene: TRBD1; abundance: many; CDR3nt: TGTGCCACCAGGGGGACAGGGGAGGGTGAGCAGTACTTC; CDR3aa: CATRGTGEGEQYF
j_gene: TRBJ1-3; v_gene: TRBV27; d_gene: .; abundance: many; CDR3nt: TGTGCCAGCAGTTTATCGATTGGGGGATCCGCTGGAAACACCATATATTTT; CDR3aa: CASSLSIGGSAGNTIYF
j_gene: TRBJ1-4; v_gene: TRBV5-1; d_gene: TRBD1; abundance: many; CDR3nt: TGCGCCAGCAGCCACGGACAGGGGGCTCCAACTAATGAAAAACTGTTTTTT; CDR3aa: CASSHGQGAPTNEKLFF
j_gene: TRBJ2-7; v_gene: TRBV11-2; d_gene: TRBD2; abundance: many; CDR3nt: TGTGCCAGCATCGGGACTAGCGAGTCCTACGAGCAGTACTTC; CDR3aa: CASIGTSESYEQYF
j_gene: TRBJ1-6; v_gene: TRBV4-1; d_gene: .; abundance: many; CDR3nt: TGCGCCAGCAGCCAAATCCTTTATAGGGGCAGTAATAATTCACCCCTCCACTTT; CDR3aa: CASSQILYRGSNNSPLHF
j_gene: TRBJ2-1; v_gene: TRBV3-1; d_gene: .; abundance: many; CDR3nt: TGTGCCAGCAGCCAAGGCTATTGGAGTAATGAGCAGTTCTTC; CDR3aa: CASSQGYWSNEQFF
j_gene: TRBJ2-1; v_gene: TRBV6-2/TRBV6-3; d_gene: .; abundance: .; CDR3nt: TGTGCCAGCGAGGGAGATTTCAGTGAGCAGTTCTTC; CDR3aa: CASEGDFSEQFF
j_gene: TRBJ2-4; v_gene: TRBV7-8; d_gene: TRBD2; abundance: many; CDR3nt: TGTGCCAGCAGCTTAGCGGGAGGGGCAAACATTCAGTACTTC; CDR3aa: CASSLAGGANIQYF
j_gene: TRBJ1-2; v_gene: TRBV20-1; d_gene: TRBD1; abundance: many; CDR3nt: TGCAGTGCCAACGGGGCCTTTAGGACAGGGCCCTATGGCTACACCTTC; CDR3aa: CSANGAFRTGPYGYTF
j_gene: TRBJ2-1; v_gene: TRBV6-4; d_gene: .; abundance: many; CDR3nt: TGTGCCAGCAGTGACCGTGCAGGGGCTGGCTACAATGAGCAGTTCTTC; CDR3aa: CASSDRAGAGYNEQFF
j_gene: TRBJ1-4; v_gene: TRBV24-1; d_gene: .; abundance: many; CDR3nt: TGTGCCACCAGTGACCCTCGGTCCCGAGATGAAAAACTGTTTTTT; CDR3aa: CATSDPRSRDEKLFF
j_gene: TRBJ2-1; v_gene: TRBV20-1; d_gene: .; abundance: many; CDR3nt: TGCAGTGCACAGCGGCCCAACTACAATGAGCAGTTCTTC; CDR3aa: CSAQRPNYNEQFF
j_gene: TRBJ2-1; v_gene: TRBV14; d_gene: .; abundance: many; CDR3nt: TGTGCCAGCAGCCAAGATCCTTTCAGGGGGCAGTTCTTC; CDR3aa: CASSQDPFRGQFF
j_gene: TRBJ1-2; v_gene: TRBV5-6; d_gene: .; abundance: many; CDR3nt: TGTGCCAGCAGCGTGGGGATGTCCTATGGCTACACCTTC; CDR3aa: CASSVGMSYGYTF
j_gene: TRBJ1-2; v_gene: TRBV4-2; d_gene: TRBD1; abundance: many; CDR3nt: TGTGCCAGCAGTCAAACAGGGGGCTGGTATGGCTACACCTTC; CDR3aa: CASSQTGGWYGYTF
j_gene: TRBJ2-5; v_gene: TRBV4-1; d_gene: TRBD2; abundance: .; CDR3nt: TGCGCCAGCAGCCCCTCCCCGGGAGGAAAAAAAGAGACCCAGTACTTC; CDR3aa: CASSPSPGGKKETQYF
j_gene: TRBJ2-1; v_gene: TRBV5-1; d_gene: TRBD1; abundance: many; CDR3nt: TGCGCCAGCAGCCCCGGGACAGGCAGTTACAATGAGCAGTTCTTC; CDR3aa: CASSPGTGSYNEQFF
j_gene: TRBJ2-5; v_gene: TRBV5-1; d_gene: .; abundance: many; CDR3nt: TGCGCCAGCAGCCCCGGAGGATGGGAGACCCAGTACTTC; CDR3aa: CASSPGGWETQYF
j_gene: TRBJ2-1; v_gene: TRBV29-1; d_gene: .; abundance: many; CDR3nt: TGCAGCGCCGTAGCGGTTTTGGGTAATGAGCAGTTCTTC; CDR3aa: CSAVAVLGNEQFF
j_gene: TRBJ2-7; v_gene: TRBV5-1; d_gene: .; abundance: many; CDR3nt: TGCGCCAGCAGCTTGGCCCAAGGGGGTAGCTCCTACGAGCAGTACTTC; CDR3aa: CASSLAQGGSSYEQYF